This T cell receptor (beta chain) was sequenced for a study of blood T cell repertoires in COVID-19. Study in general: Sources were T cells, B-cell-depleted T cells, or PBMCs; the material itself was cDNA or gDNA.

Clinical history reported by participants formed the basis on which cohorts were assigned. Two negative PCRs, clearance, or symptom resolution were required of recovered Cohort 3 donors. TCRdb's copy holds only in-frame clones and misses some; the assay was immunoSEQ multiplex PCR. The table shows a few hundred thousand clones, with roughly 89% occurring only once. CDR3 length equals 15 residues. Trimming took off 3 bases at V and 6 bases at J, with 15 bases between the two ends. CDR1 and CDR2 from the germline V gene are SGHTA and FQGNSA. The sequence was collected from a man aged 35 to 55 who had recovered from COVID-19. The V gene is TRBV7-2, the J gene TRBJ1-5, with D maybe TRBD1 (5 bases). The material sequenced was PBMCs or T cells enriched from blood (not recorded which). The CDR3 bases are TGTGCCAGCAGCTTGGGGTCAGGGTCGGTTCAGCCCCAGCATTTT. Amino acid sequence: CASSLGSGSVQPQHF.